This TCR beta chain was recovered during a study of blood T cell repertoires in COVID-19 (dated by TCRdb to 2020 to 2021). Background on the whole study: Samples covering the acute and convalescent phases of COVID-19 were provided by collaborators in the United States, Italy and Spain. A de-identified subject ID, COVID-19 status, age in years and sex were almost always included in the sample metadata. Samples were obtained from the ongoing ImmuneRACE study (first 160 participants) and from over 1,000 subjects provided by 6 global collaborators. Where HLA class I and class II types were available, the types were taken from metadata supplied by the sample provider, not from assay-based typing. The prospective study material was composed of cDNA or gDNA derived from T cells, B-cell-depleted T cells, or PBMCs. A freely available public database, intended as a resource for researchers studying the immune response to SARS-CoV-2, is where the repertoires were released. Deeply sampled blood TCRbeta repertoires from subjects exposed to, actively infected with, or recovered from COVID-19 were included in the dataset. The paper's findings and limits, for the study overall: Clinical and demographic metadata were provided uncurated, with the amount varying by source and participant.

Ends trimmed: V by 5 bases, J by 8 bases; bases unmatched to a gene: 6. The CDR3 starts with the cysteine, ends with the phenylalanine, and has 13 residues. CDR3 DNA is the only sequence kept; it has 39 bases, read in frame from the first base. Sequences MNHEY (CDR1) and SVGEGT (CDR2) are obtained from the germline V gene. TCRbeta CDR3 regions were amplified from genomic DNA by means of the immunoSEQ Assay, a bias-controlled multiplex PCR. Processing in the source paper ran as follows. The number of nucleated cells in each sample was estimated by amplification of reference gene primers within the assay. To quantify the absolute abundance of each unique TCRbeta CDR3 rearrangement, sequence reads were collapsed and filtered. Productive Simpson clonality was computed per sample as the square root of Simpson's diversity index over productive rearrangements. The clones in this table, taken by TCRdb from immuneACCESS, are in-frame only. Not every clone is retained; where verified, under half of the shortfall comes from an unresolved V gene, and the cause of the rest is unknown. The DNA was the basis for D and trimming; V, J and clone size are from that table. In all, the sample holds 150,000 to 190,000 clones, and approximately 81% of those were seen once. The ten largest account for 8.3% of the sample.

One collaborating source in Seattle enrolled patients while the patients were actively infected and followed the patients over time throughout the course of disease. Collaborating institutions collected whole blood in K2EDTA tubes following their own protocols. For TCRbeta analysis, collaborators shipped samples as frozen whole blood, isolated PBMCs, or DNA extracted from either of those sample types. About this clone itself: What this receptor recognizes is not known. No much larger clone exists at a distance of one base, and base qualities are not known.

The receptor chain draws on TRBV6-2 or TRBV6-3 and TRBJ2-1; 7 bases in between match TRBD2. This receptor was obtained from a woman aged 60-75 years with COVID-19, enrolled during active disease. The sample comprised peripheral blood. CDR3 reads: CASSTGTNDEQFF. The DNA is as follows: TGTGCCAGCAGTACGGGGACTAATGATGAGCAGTTCTTC.